These 29 T cell receptor beta chains share one sample of origin, sequenced in a study of T cells in Graves' hyperthyroidism and ophthalmopathy. Amplified regions were TCR beta CDR3 sequences from RNA transcripts. The primer set for the first-round RT-PCR of the TCR CDR3 was HTBI. TCRdb reprocessed the multiplex PCR reads via MiXCR and lists one record per CDR3 protein. The sample contains approximately 370,000 distinct CDR3 sequences, about 17% of which appear only once. Sequencing was carried out using blood. These receptors were collected from a young woman with Graves' hyperthyroidism that later progressed to Graves' ophthalmopathy.

This clonotype was recorded at least ten times. The chain joins TRBV4-1 to TRBJ1-2, with D uncertain. Germline CDR1 reads MGHRA; CDR2 reads YSYEKL. This CDR3 comprises 13 residues. The germline V and J ends were trimmed by 1 base and 4 bases, with 7 bases remaining between them. CDR3: CASSQVTGYGYTF. Written as DNA, the CDR3 is TGCGCCAGCAGCCAAGTTACGGGCTATGGCTACACCTTC.

Details on this clonotype: A single base separates this from a much larger clone, so it may be a read error. J is TRBJ2-1 and V is TRBV20-1; D is possibly TRBD1 (6 bases). The CDR3 is 16 amino acids. CDR1 and CDR2 (germline): DFQATT, SNEGSKA (reference sequence). The CDR3 protein is CSASNIWDIRRNDQFF. DNA for the CDR3: TGCAGTGCTAGCAATATTTGGGACATTCGTCGCAATGATCAGTTCTTC.

This clonotype was counted between two and nine times. The rearrangement links TRBV10-1 to TRBJ2-2; D gene uncertain. The CDR3 contains 13 residues. The germline V and J ends were trimmed by 2 bases and 6 bases, with 7 bases remaining between them. Per the germline V gene, CDR1 is WNHNN and CDR2 is SYGVQD (reference sequence). The CDR3 is CASSEDQAGELFF. DNA for the CDR3: TGCGCCAGCAGTGAGGACCAGGCCGGGGAGCTGTTTTTT.

This clonotype has a count of ten or more. The chain has TRBV6-1 and TRBJ2-6, with 12 nucleotides matching TRBD2. Germline V CDR1 and CDR2: MNHNS, SASEGT. V dropped 8 bases and J dropped 0; count of bases not matched to a gene: 5. The CDR3 has 17 amino acids. For the CDR3, the DNA is TGTGCCAGCCTTGGACTAGCGGGACCCTCTGGGGCCAACGTCCTGACTTTC. This translates into CASLGLAGPSGANVLTF.

Many counts were recorded for this clonotype. This chain joins TRBV10-2 and TRBJ1-4, with 9 positions matching TRBD1. The V gene end was trimmed by 3 bases and the J gene end by 8 bases; junction bases not matched to a gene: 4. The CDR3 totals 14 residues. Germline V lookup: CDR1 WSHSY, CDR2 SAAADI. CDR3 region: CASSDDRGLEKLFF. CDR3 nucleotide sequence: TGCGCCAGCAGTGACGACAGGGGGTTGGAAAAACTGTTTTTT.

Many counts were recorded for this clonotype. The rearrangement joins TRBV19 to TRBJ1-1, with 12 positions matching TRBD1. The CDR3 extends over 16 amino acids. V lost 5 bases and J lost 1; bases outside the gene matches: 5. The V gene's germline CDR1 is LNHDA and CDR2 SQIVND (reference sequence). Here the CDR3 DNA reads TGTGCCAGTAGTGAAGGGACAGGGGGCCGGAACACTGAAGCTTTCTTT. It encodes CASSEGTGGRNTEAFF.

There are many counts of this clonotype. This chain joins TRBV20-1 and TRBJ2-2, with D perhaps TRBD2 (5 bases). V was shortened by 5 bases and J by 3 bases, with 16 bases between the two germline ends. This CDR3 has 15 amino acids. Looked up from germline, CDR1 is DFQATT and CDR2 is SNEGSKA (reference sequence). The CDR3 nucleotides are TGCAGTGCTCGGACTTACACCTGGGACACCGGGGAGCTGTTTTTT. Amino acid sequence: CSARTYTWDTGELFF.

At least ten counts were recorded for this clonotype. This sequence joins TRBV4-1 and TRBJ2-7, with 8 bases lining up with TRBD1. The CDR3 runs to 15 residues. After removal of 1 base from V and 3 bases from J, the junction contained 5 bases not matched to a gene. CDR1 and CDR2 (germline): MGHRA, YSYEKL. In nucleotides, the CDR3 is TGCGCCAGCAGCCAAGTAGGACAGGGAGACTACGAGCAGTACTTC. This codes for CASSQVGQGDYEQYF.

This clonotype occurred a few times. The chain has TRBV12-3 or TRBV12-4 and TRBJ2-7; 7 bases align to TRBD2. The V and J ends lost 6 bases and 0 bases, in that order; junction bases with no gene match: 8. This CDR3 region has 15 residues. CDR3 sequence: CASRRSSGTSYEQYF. As DNA, the CDR3 is TGTGCCAGCAGGAGGTCTAGCGGAACCTCCTACGAGCAGTACTTC.

This clonotype occurred a few times. With a much larger clone just one base away, this may be a read error. The chain is built from TRBV30 and TRBJ1-6; tentative D call: TRBD1 (5 bases). The CDR3 runs 15 residues. Per the germline V gene, CDR1 is GTSNPN and CDR2 is SVGIG (reference sequence). CDR3 coding DNA: TGTGCCTGGAGTGTCTCAGGGACTTATAATTCACTCCTCCACTTT. Translation gives CAWSVSGTYNSLLHF.

This clonotype was observed many times. The chain joins TRBV11-3 to TRBJ2-4, with D possibly being TRBD1 or TRBD2 (5 bases each). In germline, CDR1 is SGHNT, CDR2 YENEEA. The CDR3 covers 16 residues. Trimming removed 5 bases from V and 0 bases from J, with 14 bases in between. CDR3 DNA: TGTGCCAGCAGCACGGGGACCATTCAAGCCAAAAACATTCAGTACTTC. Translated: CASSTGTIQAKNIQYF.

A few counts support this clonotype. This chain connects TRBV4-1 to TRBJ1-5, with D unresolved. CDR3 size: 15 residues. The ends were cut back, 4 bases at V and 4 bases at J, with 14 bases in the middle. Per the germline V gene, CDR1 is MGHRA and CDR2 is YSYEKL. The CDR3 coding sequence is TGCGCCAGCAGCCCCTACCTCAAGGGAAATCAGCCCCAGCATTTT. Protein product: CASSPYLKGNQPQHF.

The chain links TRBV19 to TRBJ2-3, with TRBD1 matching over 7 bases. The germline gives CDR1 LNHDA, CDR2 SQIVND (reference sequence). The CDR3 extends over 15 amino acids. The J segment lost 2 bases and the V segment lost 3 bases, leaving 5 bases of the junction unmatched. The CDR3 DNA follows: TGTGCCAGTAGTATTGGGGACAGAGTCACAGATACGCAGTATTTT. Its protein product is CASSIGDRVTDTQYF.

The chain links TRBV18 to TRBJ1-3; 7 bases are a match to TRBD1. Germline V lookup: CDR1 KGHSH, CDR2 LQKENI. This CDR3 comprises 15 residues. With 1 base clipped from V and 4 bases from J, the junction kept 4 bases outside the gene matches. For the CDR3, the DNA is TGTGCCAGCTCACCACGGGACAGCGCGGGAAACACCATATATTTT. Translation: CASSPRDSAGNTIYF.

Ten or more counts support this clonotype. The chain has TRBV28 and TRBJ2-3; the D gene is possibly TRBD2 (6 bases). Germline V lookup: CDR1 MDHEN, CDR2 SYDVKM. V shed 6 bases and J shed 6 bases, with 22 bases lying between them. The CDR3 consists of 16 residues. The CDR3 reads CASRQRLVGVVDTQYF. The CDR3 DNA reads TGTGCCAGCAGACAAAGACTAGTCGGGGTTGTGGATACGCAGTATTTT.

The V gene is TRBV6-4, the J gene TRBJ2-3; 9 nucleotides line up with TRBD2. CDR3 length: 16 residues. Germline CDR1 and CDR2: MRHNA and SNTAGT. Unmatched junction bases numbered 6, after V lost 2 bases and J lost 3 bases. The CDR3 nucleotides are TGTGCCAGCAGTGACGGGAATAGCGGGGGAACAGATACGCAGTATTTT. It codes for CASSDGNSGGTDTQYF.

The chain joins TRBV7-9 to TRBJ2-5; 8 nucleotides agree with TRBD1. Germline CDR1 SEHNR, CDR2 FQNEAQ (reference sequence). The CDR3 consists of 16 residues. J was trimmed by 4 bases and V by 0 bases; bases with no gene match: 7. CDR3 in amino acids: CASSLAGQEFGETQYF. The CDR3 DNA sequence: TGTGCCAGCAGCTTAGCGGGACAGGAGTTTGGAGAGACCCAGTACTTC.

This clonotype was seen more than once but under ten times. The chain combines TRBV18 with TRBJ2-4; D remains unclear. V lost 3 bases and J lost 0, with 9 bases in between. CDR3 length: 15 amino acids. Germline loops: CDR1 KGHSH, CDR2 LQKENI. CDR3 amino acids: CASSPDQVAKNIQYF. The CDR3, as DNA: TGTGCCAGCTCACCGGATCAGGTAGCCAAAAACATTCAGTACTTC.

This clonotype was observed many times. The chain has TRBV11-2 and TRBJ2-3; the D is unclear. The V gene's germline CDR1 is SGHAT and CDR2 FQNNGV. CDR3 length: 13 amino acids. Trimming left V 2 bases short and J 7 bases short, with 10 bases between. The CDR3 sequence is CASSLFSTHTQYF. The CDR3 DNA is TGTGCCAGCAGCTTATTTTCGACTCATACGCAGTATTTT.

This clonotype was counted many times. This chain links TRBV7-9 with TRBJ2-1, with no clear D. Germline V lookup: CDR1 SEHNR, CDR2 FQNEAQ (reference sequence). V was trimmed by 5 bases and J by 4 bases, leaving 9 bases between them. This CDR3 comprises 13 residues. The CDR3 spells CASSPPGYNEQFF. The CDR3 DNA reads as TGTGCCAGCAGCCCTCCCGGGTACAATGAGCAGTTCTTC.

This clonotype has at least ten counts. V usage is TRBV7-2 and J usage is TRBJ1-6; the D is unclear. There are 15 residues in the CDR3. The V end lost 4 bases, the J end lost 7 bases, and 14 bases lay between the germline ends. The germline V gene encodes CDR1 SGHTA and CDR2 FQGNSA. CDR3 loop: CASSSIGSSNSPLHF. Here the CDR3 DNA reads TGTGCCAGCAGCTCTATAGGCTCTTCAAATTCACCCCTCCACTTT. The variable domain in full, with the rest retrieved from reference TRBV7-2 and TRBJ1-6, is GAGVSQSPSNKVTEKGKDVELRCDPISGHTALYWYRQSLGQGLEFLIYFQGNSAPDKSGLPSDRFSAERTGGSVSTLTIQRTQQEDSAVYLCASSSIGSSNSPLHFGNGTRLTVT.

As regards this clonotype: It is unclear where the CDR3 begins or ends on the DNA, so no DNA is shown, and the CDR3 is as TCRdb lists it. The V and J genes are TRBV27 and TRBJ2-2; the table's D call, TRBD2, has no DNA check behind it. The germline V gene has CDR1 MNHEY and CDR2 SMNVEV (reference sequence). The CDR3 extends over 19 residues, inclusive of both ends. The CDR3 protein is CASSSLGLIILLTPGSCFF.

This clonotype was recorded at least ten times. The genes are TRBV27 and TRBJ1-3, with 7 positions matching TRBD1. V lost 6 bases, J lost 1 base, and 3 bases stayed unmatched. The germline V gene has CDR1 MNHEY and CDR2 SMNVEV (reference sequence). This CDR3 has 14 residues. Written as DNA, the CDR3 is TGTGCCAGCAGACAGGGGCGATCTGGAAACACCATATATTTT. This codes for CASRQGRSGNTIYF.

This clonotype was observed at least ten times. The germline gene is not matched at one end of the junction; a read error may be the cause. This chain joins TRBV10-3 and TRBJ1-2, with no clear D. This CDR3 comprises 15 residues. CDR1 and CDR2 from the germline V gene are ENHRY and SYGVKD. The CDR3 sequence is CAISESIGRNYDYTF. The CDR3 DNA follows: TGTGCCATCAGTGAGTCGATCGGCAGGAACTATGACTACACCTTC.

The chain employs TRBV20-1 and TRBJ2-7, with 7 bases fitting TRBD1. Trimming removed 3 bases from V and 3 bases from J; junction bases left unmatched: 14. This CDR3 region has 16 residues. Germline V lookup: CDR1 DFQATT, CDR2 SNEGSKA (reference sequence). CDR3 region: CSARGLPPGQNYEQYF. Written as DNA, the CDR3 is TGCAGTGCTAGGGGGTTACCTCCGGGACAGAACTACGAGCAGTACTTC.

This clonotype was seen many times. V and J are TRBV2 and TRBJ1-4; perhaps TRBD1 as D (5 bases). The CDR3 spans 14 residues. The V end was cut by 4 bases, the J end by 4 bases, with 10 bases between. CDR1 is SNHLY, CDR2 FYNNEI, per germline. Written as DNA, the CDR3 is TGTGCCAGCAGTGTTCGACAGAGTAATGAAAAACTGTTTTTT. This sequence encodes CASSVRQSNEKLFF.

This clonotype was found many times. This chain connects TRBV11-2 to TRBJ2-2; 8 positions agree with TRBD2. The ends lost 5 bases at V and 5 bases at J; junction bases unmatched: 7. Looked up from germline, CDR1 is SGHAT and CDR2 is FQNNGV. The CDR3 extends over 15 amino acids. This CDR3 is CASSPIAGFTGELFF. CDR3 nucleotide sequence: TGTGCCAGCAGCCCTATAGCGGGGTTTACCGGGGAGCTGTTTTTT. Complete variable domain (other parts from reference TRBV11-2 and TRBJ2-2): EAGVAQSPRYKIIEKRQSVAFWCNPISGHATLYWYQQILGQGPKLLIQFQNNGVVDDSQLPKDRFSAERLKGVDSTLKIQPAKLEDSAVYLCASSPIAGFTGELFFGEGSRLTVL.

The chain joins TRBV15 to TRBJ2-1; D is perhaps TRBD1 (6 bases). Germline V lookup: CDR1 LNHNV, CDR2 YYDKDF (reference sequence). The CDR3 consists of 14 residues. The V end lost 0 bases, the J end lost 6 bases, and 9 bases lay between the germline ends. The CDR3 protein is CATSRDGTSNEQFF. CDR3 coding DNA: TGTGCCACCAGCAGAGATGGGACAAGCAATGAGCAGTTCTTC.

This clonotype was counted between two and nine times. J is TRBJ2-2 and V is TRBV30, with D perhaps matching TRBD1 (6 bases). With 8 bases removed from V and 6 bases from J, the gap between germline ends came to 19 bases. The CDR3 runs 14 residues. Germline lookup yields CDR1 GTSNPN and CDR2 SVGIG (reference sequence). CDR3 sequence reads: CARSGVLAAGELFF. The CDR3 DNA reads as TGTGCCCGATCAGGGGTTTTGGCGGCCGGGGAGCTGTTTTTT.